These 15 T cell receptor beta chains were sequenced from one sample in a study of cytomegalovirus exposure and HLA in healthy donors. The study ran its PCR with 60 Vbeta and 13 Jbeta primers. Assay: immunoSEQ multiplex PCR; the TCRdb copy retains only in-frame clones and omits some. Of 200,000 or so clones in the sample, about 90% are singletons; the top ten hold roughly 0.23%. The sequencing input was PBMCs. These receptors were collected from a girl less than two years old in good health and CMV-seronegative.

The chain has TRBV30 and TRBJ1-5; 10 bases align to TRBD1. The CDR3 totals 18 residues. The germline CDR1 and CDR2 sequences are GTSNPN and SVGIG (reference sequence). Germline trimming cut 5 bases from V and 2 bases from J; bases unmatched to any gene: 15. CDR3 in amino acids: CAWQPRTGGIVGNQPQHF. CDR3 nucleotide sequence: TGTGCCTGGCAACCAAGGACAGGGGGGATCGTTGGCAATCAGCCCCAGCATTTT.

V and J are TRBV30 and TRBJ1-1; D unclear. Germline CDR1 GTSNPN, CDR2 SVGIG (reference sequence). Trimming shortened V by 5 bases and J by 0 bases, and 25 bases separated the two germline ends. This CDR3 is 18 amino acids long. CDR3 in amino acids: CAWGFFPGRPTMNTEAFF. CDR3 sequence (DNA): TGTGCCTGGGGCTTTTTCCCGGGAAGACCAACCATGAACACTGAAGCTTTCTTT.

V and J are TRBV5-1 and TRBJ2-4; perhaps TRBD1 as D (5 bases). Germline V gene sequence: CDR1 SGHRS, CDR2 YFSETQ. V gave up 0 bases and J gave up 6 bases, with 13 bases separating them. The CDR3 totals 15 residues. The CDR3 spells CASSLGRVHSNIQYF. The CDR3 coding sequence is TGCGCCAGCAGCTTGGGCAGGGTCCACTCAAACATTCAGTACTTC.

This clone was counted once. The chain uses TRBV13 and TRBJ2-5; 11 bases agree with TRBD2. The J call may be mistaken, given a closer DNA end match to TRBJ2-7. Germline CDR1 reads PRHDT; CDR2 reads FYEKMQ (reference sequence). This CDR3 contains 17 residues. The CDR3 loop is CASSLLGLGTSGYEQYF. The CDR3 DNA reads TGTGCCAGCAGCCTACTAGGGCTCGGGACTAGCGGCTACGAGCAGTACTTC.

V gene TRBV9 combines with J gene TRBJ2-1; D might be TRBD2 (6 bases). CDR1 is SGDLS, CDR2 YYNGEE, per germline. This CDR3 region has 13 residues. The ends were cut back, 3 bases at V and 6 bases at J, with 10 bases in the middle. The CDR3 region has the DNA TGTGCCAGCAGCGGGGGACTCACCAATGAGCAGTTCTTC. This encodes CASSGGLTNEQFF. The full variable domain, rest sourced from reference TRBV9 and TRBJ2-1, is DSGVTQTPKHLITATGQRVTLRCSPRSGDLSVYWYQQSLDQGLQFLIQYYNGEERAKGNILERFSAQQFPDLHSELNLSSLELGDSALYFCASSGGLTNEQFFGPGTRLTVL.

V and J are TRBV27 and TRBJ2-7, with D hard to call. The V end lost 2 bases, the J end lost 7 bases, and 18 bases lay between the germline ends. The CDR3 sequence is 15 residues long. Germline V gives CDR1 MNHEY, CDR2 SMNVEV (reference sequence). This CDR3 is CASSLAYPGVSEQYF. In nucleotides, the CDR3 is TGTGCCAGCAGTTTAGCATATCCAGGCGTGTCGGAGCAGTACTTC.

V is TRBV2 and J is TRBJ2-5; 13 nucleotides line up with TRBD2. Trimming took 6 bases from V and 5 from J; bases not matched to a gene: 9. CDR1 and CDR2 (germline): SNHLY, FYNNEI. The CDR3 extends over 16 amino acids. The CDR3 sequence is CASSGTSGTIGETQYF. CDR3 bases: TGTGCCAGCAGCGGGACTAGCGGGACAATAGGGGAGACCCAGTACTTC.

The V call is TRBV6-5, the J call TRBJ1-6; D uncertain. V shed 0 bases and J shed 8 bases, with 11 bases lying between them. Germline assignment: CDR1 MNHEY and CDR2 SVGAGI. The CDR3 contains 15 residues. CDR3: CASSYSSSGDSPLHF. The DNA of the CDR3 is TGTGCCAGCAGTTACTCGTCATCCGGGGATTCACCCCTCCACTTT.

The chain joins TRBV27 to TRBJ2-7; 14 positions match TRBD2. The germline CDR1 and CDR2 sequences are MNHEY and SMNVEV (reference sequence). V lost 6 bases and J lost 0; bases outside the gene matches: 4. This CDR3 comprises 16 residues. As DNA, the CDR3 is TGTGCCAGCAGCCGGGGGACTAGCGGGAGCTCCTACGAGCAGTACTTC. Translated: CASSRGTSGSSYEQYF.

The V and J genes are TRBV4-1 and TRBJ2-3, with 11 bases matching TRBD2. V was pared by 2 bases and J by 2 bases, with 9 bases of the junction left unmatched. The CDR3 is 18 residues long. Germline CDR1 is MGHRA and CDR2 is YSYEKL. The CDR3 DNA reads as TGCGCCAGCAGCCAATATACTAGCGGGGGACCATCCACAGATACGCAGTATTTT. Protein: CASSQYTSGGPSTDTQYF.

V and J are TRBV9 and TRBJ2-6, with D hard to call. V was cut by 0 bases and J by 4 bases, with 11 bases left in between. The CDR3 has 16 residues. CDR1 SGDLS and CDR2 YYNGEE come from the germline V gene. CDR3 coding DNA: TGTGCCAGCAGCGTAGCTACGTTTCCGGGGGCCAACGTCCTGACTTTC. It yields the protein CASSVATFPGANVLTF. The whole variable domain, filled in from reference TRBV9 and TRBJ2-6, reads DSGVTQTPKHLITATGQRVTLRCSPRSGDLSVYWYQQSLDQGLQFLIQYYNGEERAKGNILERFSAQQFPDLHSELNLSSLELGDSALYFCASSVATFPGANVLTFGAGSRLTVL.

CDR3 region: CASSQDSDRKTEAFF. CDR3 coding DNA: TGCGCCAGCAGCCAAGATAGCGACAGGAAAACTGAAGCTTTCTTT. This chain uses TRBV4-1 with TRBJ1-1, with D possibly matching TRBD1 (6 bases). The germline V gene has CDR1 MGHRA and CDR2 YSYEKL. The CDR3 contains 15 residues. Trimming removed 0 bases from V and 5 bases from J, with 13 bases in between.

The chain has TRBV5-1 and TRBJ2-2, with a tentative D call TRBD1 (6 bases). Germline V gives CDR1 SGHRS, CDR2 YFSETQ. CDR3 size: 13 residues. Trimming removed 2 bases from V and 6 bases from J, with 8 bases in between. The CDR3 DNA sequence: TGCGCCAGCAGCTTAACAGGGCCCGGGGAGCTGTTTTTT. This codes for CASSLTGPGELFF. Combining the CDR3 with reference TRBV5-1 and TRBJ2-2 gives the whole variable domain KAGVTQTPRYLIKTRGQQVTLSCSPISGHRSVSWYQQTPGQGLQFLFEYFSETQRNKGNFPGRFSGRQFSNSRSEMNVSTLELGDSALYLCASSLTGPGELFFGEGSRLTVL.

The chain recombines TRBV6-5 with TRBJ1-6, with D hard to call. The germline V gene has CDR1 MNHEY and CDR2 SVGAGI. V dropped 6 bases and J dropped 9 bases, with 15 bases sitting between them. The CDR3 sequence is 14 residues long. CDR3 region: CASSPSLGPSPLHF. CDR3 in DNA: TGTGCCAGCAGCCCCTCTTTGGGCCCTTCACCCCTCCACTTT.

The chain employs TRBV5-6 and TRBJ1-5; the D gene is possibly TRBD1 (5 bases). With 0 bases removed from V and 1 base from J, the gap between germline ends came to 11 bases. CDR3 length equals 16 residues. CDR1 is SGHDT, CDR2 YYEEEE, per germline. CDR3 nucleotide sequence: TGTGCCAGCAGCTTGGGGGCAGGGTCAAGCAATCAGCCCCAGCATTTT. This gives the protein CASSLGAGSSNQPQHF.